The present entry profiles one T cell receptor beta chain with its context. Its antigen is not known. This specimen belongs to a study of OX40 agonist ivuxolimab in advanced cancers. Study overall: Hepatocellular carcinoma, melanoma, renal cell or head and neck cancer affected the dose-escalation patients. Partial responses were achieved by three patients: one hepatocellular carcinoma, two cutaneous melanoma. General observations from the study: The study observed clonal expansion of CD4+ and CD8+ blood T cells by week 6 at 0.1 to 3.0 mg/kg.

With 5 bases clipped from V and 1 base from J, the junction kept 13 bases outside the gene matches. The germline CDR1 and CDR2 sequences are SGHAT and FQNNGV. The CDR3 totals 18 residues. TCRdb's table, derived via immunoSEQ multiplex PCR, lists solely in-frame clones and lacks some. The repertoire holds around 76,000 clones, with about 82% as singletons. Sequencing was performed on CD4+ or CD8+ T cells sorted from blood, taken in a trial of the OX40 agonist ivuxolimab. J is TRBJ2-4 and V is TRBV11-2; 8 nucleotides align to TRBD2. The sequence came from an adult with an advanced solid tumor such as melanoma, head and neck, liver or kidney cancer. In DNA form, the CDR3 reads TGTGCCAGCAGCACTAGGACAAAAGCGGGGGTGGCCAAAAACATTCAGTACTTC. Translation gives CASSTRTKAGVAKNIQYF.